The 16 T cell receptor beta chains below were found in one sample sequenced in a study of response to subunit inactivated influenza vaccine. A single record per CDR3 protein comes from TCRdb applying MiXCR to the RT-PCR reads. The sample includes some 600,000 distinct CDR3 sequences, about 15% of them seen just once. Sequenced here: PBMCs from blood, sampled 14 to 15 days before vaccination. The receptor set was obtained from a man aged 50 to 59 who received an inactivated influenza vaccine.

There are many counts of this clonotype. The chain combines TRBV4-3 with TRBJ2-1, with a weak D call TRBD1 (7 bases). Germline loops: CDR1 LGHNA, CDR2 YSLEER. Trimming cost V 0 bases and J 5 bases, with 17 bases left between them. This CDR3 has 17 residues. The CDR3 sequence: CASSQEVGQGGNNEQFF. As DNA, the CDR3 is TGCGCCAGCAGCCAAGAGGTTGGCCAGGGGGGAAACAATGAGCAGTTCTTC.

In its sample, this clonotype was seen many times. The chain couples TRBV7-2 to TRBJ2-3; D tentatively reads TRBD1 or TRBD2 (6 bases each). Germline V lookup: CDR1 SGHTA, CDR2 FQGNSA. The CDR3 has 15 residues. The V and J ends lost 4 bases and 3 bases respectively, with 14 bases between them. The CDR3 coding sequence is TGTGCCAGCAGCTCACTATCGGGGGCGACAGATACGCAGTATTTT. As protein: CASSSLSGATDTQYF.

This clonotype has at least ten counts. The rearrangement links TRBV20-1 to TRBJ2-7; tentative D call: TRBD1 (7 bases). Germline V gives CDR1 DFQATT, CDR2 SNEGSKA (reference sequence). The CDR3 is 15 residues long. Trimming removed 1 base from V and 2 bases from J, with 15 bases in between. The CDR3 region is CSARGSSDRAYEQYF. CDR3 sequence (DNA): TGCAGTGCTAGAGGATCTAGCGACAGGGCCTACGAGCAGTACTTC.

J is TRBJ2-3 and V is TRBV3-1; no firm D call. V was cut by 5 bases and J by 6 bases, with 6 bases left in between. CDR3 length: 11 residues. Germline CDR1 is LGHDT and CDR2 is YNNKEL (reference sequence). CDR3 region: CASSDQDTQYF. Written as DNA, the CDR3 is TGTGCCAGCAGCGATCAGGATACGCAGTATTTT.

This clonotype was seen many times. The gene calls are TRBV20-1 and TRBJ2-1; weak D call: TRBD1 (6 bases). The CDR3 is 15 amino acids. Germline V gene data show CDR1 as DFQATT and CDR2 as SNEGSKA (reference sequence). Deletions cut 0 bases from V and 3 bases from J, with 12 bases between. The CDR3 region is CSARDGQHFYNEQFF. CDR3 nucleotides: TGCAGTGCTAGAGATGGACAGCACTTCTACAATGAGCAGTTCTTC.

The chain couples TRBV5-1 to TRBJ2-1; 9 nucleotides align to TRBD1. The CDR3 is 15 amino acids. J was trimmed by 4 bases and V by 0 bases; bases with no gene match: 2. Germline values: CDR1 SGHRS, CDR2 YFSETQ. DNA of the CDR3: TGCGCCAGCAGCTTGGACGGACAGGGGTACAATGAGCAGTTCTTC. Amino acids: CASSLDGQGYNEQFF.

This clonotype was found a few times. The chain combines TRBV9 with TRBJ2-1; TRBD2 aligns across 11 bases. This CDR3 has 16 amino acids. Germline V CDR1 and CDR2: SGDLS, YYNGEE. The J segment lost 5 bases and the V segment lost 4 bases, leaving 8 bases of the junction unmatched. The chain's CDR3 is CASSPTTSGINNEQFF. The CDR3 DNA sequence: TGTGCCAGCAGCCCGACGACTAGCGGGATTAACAATGAGCAGTTCTTC. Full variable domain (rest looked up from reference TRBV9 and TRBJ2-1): DSGVTQTPKHLITATGQRVTLRCSPRSGDLSVYWYQQSLDQGLQFLIQYYNGEERAKGNILERFSAQQFPDLHSELNLSSLELGDSALYFCASSPTTSGINNEQFFGPGTRLTVL.

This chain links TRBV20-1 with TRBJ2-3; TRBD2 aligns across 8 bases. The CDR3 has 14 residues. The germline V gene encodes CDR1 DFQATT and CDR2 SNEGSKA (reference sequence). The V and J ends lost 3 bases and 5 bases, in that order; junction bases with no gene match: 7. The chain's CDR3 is CSASPAGVRDTQYF. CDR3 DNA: TGCAGTGCTAGTCCAGCGGGAGTTAGAGATACGCAGTATTTT.

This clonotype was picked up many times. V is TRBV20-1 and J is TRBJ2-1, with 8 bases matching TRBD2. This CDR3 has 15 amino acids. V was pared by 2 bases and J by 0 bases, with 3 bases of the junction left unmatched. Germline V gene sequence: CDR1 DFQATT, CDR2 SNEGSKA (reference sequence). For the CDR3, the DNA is TGCAGTGCTAGACTAGCGGGTCTCTCCTACAATGAGCAGTTCTTC. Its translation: CSARLAGLSYNEQFF.

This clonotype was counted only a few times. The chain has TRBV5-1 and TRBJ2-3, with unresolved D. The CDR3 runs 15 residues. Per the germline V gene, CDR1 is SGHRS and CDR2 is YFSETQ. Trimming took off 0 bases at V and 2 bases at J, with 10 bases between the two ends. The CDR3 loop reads CASSLDSYNTDTQYF. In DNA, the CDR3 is TGCGCCAGCAGCTTGGACAGTTATAACACAGATACGCAGTATTTT.

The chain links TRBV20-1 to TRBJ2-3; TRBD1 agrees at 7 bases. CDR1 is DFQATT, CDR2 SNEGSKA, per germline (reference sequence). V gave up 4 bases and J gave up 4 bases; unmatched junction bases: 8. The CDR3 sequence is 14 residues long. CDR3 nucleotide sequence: TGCAGTGCTATTCCGACAGGGAGCGCAGATACGCAGTATTTT. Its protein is CSAIPTGSADTQYF.

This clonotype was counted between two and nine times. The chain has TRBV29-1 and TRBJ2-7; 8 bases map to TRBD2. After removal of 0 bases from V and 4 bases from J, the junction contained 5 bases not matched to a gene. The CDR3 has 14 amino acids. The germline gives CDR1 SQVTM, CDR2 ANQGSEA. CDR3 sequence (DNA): TGCAGCGTTGAAGATTCGGGGGGGCTTTACGAGCAGTACTTC. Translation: CSVEDSGGLYEQYF.

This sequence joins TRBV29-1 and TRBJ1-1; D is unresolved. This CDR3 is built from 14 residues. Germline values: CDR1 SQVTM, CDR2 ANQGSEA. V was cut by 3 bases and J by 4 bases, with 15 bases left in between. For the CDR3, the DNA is TGCAGCGTTGAGGTTATCGGTAAATCCACTGAAGCTTTCTTT. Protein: CSVEVIGKSTEAFF.

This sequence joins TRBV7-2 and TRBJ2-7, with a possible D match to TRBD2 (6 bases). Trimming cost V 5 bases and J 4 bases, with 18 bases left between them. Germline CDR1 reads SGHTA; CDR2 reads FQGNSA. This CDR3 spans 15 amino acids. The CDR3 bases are TGTGCCAGCAGCCGAGAGGCGGGAATGGGATACGAGCAGTACTTC. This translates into CASSREAGMGYEQYF.

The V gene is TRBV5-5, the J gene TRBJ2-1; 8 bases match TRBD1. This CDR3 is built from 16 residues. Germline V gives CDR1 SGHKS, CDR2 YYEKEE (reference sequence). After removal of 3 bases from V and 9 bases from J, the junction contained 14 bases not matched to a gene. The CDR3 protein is CASSSSSTGVGGEQFF. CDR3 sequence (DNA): TGTGCCAGCAGCTCCAGCTCGACAGGGGTAGGGGGTGAGCAGTTCTTC.

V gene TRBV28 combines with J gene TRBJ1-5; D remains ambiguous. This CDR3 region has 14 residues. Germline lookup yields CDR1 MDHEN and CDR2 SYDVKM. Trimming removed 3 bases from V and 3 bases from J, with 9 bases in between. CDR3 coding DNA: TGTGCCAGCAGTTTGGTTCAGGTCAATCAGCCCCAGCATTTT. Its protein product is CASSLVQVNQPQHF.